The TCR beta chain described here comes from a study of blood T cell repertoires in COVID-19 (dated by TCRdb to 2019 to 2021). For the study in its entirety: Samples from collaborators originated in the United States, Italy and Spain and spanned both the acute and convalescent phases of COVID-19. The prospective study material was composed of cDNA or gDNA derived from T cells, B-cell-depleted T cells, or PBMCs. Deeply sampled blood TCRbeta repertoires from subjects exposed to, actively infected with, or recovered from COVID-19 were included in the dataset. The repertoires were released in a freely available public database intended as a resource for research on the immune response to SARS-CoV-2. Samples were obtained from the ongoing ImmuneRACE study (first 160 participants) and from 1,000 to 1,500 subjects provided by 6 global collaborators. The sample metadata nearly always contained a de-identified subject ID, COVID-19 status, age in years and sex. HLA class I and class II types, where available, came from metadata supplied by the sample provider rather than from assay-based typing. Findings and caveats that apply to the study as a whole: How much clinical and demographic metadata was included differed by source and by participant, and the metadata was provided uncurated.

The CDR3 goes from the cysteine to the phenylalanine over 18 residues. Of all the DNA, just the CDR3 is kept, 54 bases in frame from base 1. V ends up 4 bases short and J 0 bases short, with an unmatched junction base count of 13. CDR1 and CDR2 are drawn from the germline V gene: MGHRA, YSYEKL. The immunoSEQ Assay, a bias-controlled multiplex PCR, was used to amplify TCRbeta CDR3 regions from genomic DNA. In the authors' own workflow: Within the assay, amplification of reference gene primers was used to estimate how many nucleated cells each sample contained. To quantify the absolute abundance of each unique TCRbeta CDR3 rearrangement, sequence reads were collapsed and filtered. For each sample, productive Simpson clonality was calculated as the square root of Simpson's diversity index across productive rearrangements. As stored in TCRdb, this immuneACCESS dataset retains in-frame rearrangements with V and J assigned. A fraction of the clones does not appear; measured against another copy, unresolved V genes explain less than half of the discrepancy, and the remainder lacks a known reason. D and trimming were read from the DNA, whereas the V and J calls and clone size are those reported in that table. Here the sample has some 8,000 clones; around 84% occur a single time. Of the sample, around 19% falls within the top ten clones.

Collaborating institutions collected whole blood in K2EDTA tubes following their own protocols. For TCRbeta analysis, collaborators shipped samples in one of three forms: frozen whole blood, isolated PBMCs, or DNA extracted from either of those sample types. Worth noting for this clone: What antigen it recognizes has not been identified. No much larger clone exists at a distance of one base, and base qualities are not known.

This TCR was recovered from a human donor with active COVID-19. The donor label of this sample is uncertain. The specimen was peripheral blood. This sequence uses TRBV4-1 and TRBJ2-7; the junction holds 9 bases that match TRBD2. The CDR3 is CASSLRLAETLFSYEQYF. Read as DNA, the sequence is TGCGCCAGCAGCCTACGACTAGCGGAAACGCTTTTCTCCTACGAGCAGTACTTC.